Below are 21 T cell receptor beta chains sequenced from a single sample in a study of T cells in women clearing cervical HPV infection. Method: immunoSEQ multiplex PCR; TCRdb's copy keeps in-frame clones and lacks some. Its clone listing holds 30,000 to 45,000 clones. Sequenced material: blood buffy coat. Receptor source: a woman between 18 and 70 years old with a cervical HPV16 infection that either progressed to CIN3+ or cleared (not recorded which).

Comment on this clone: The read halts 3 residues ahead of the CDR3 end, with the missing end drawn from the germline J gene. The chain links TRBV30 to TRBJ1-6; maybe TRBD1 (5 bases). Between the trimmed V and J ends, which lost 7 bases and 1 base, there was a span of 17 bases. Germline lookup yields CDR1 GTSNPN and CDR2 SVGIG (reference sequence). The CDR3 is made up of 16 amino acids. The CDR3 protein is CASHPQGTSYNSPLHF. CDR3 DNA, as far as it was read: TGTGCCTCTCACCCCCAGGGAACGTCCTATAATTCACCC.

This clone is labeled medium-sized (0.01 to 0.1%) based on frequency. The sequenced fragment ends 3 residues before the CDR3 boundary, so the rest is inferred from the germline J gene. This chain links TRBV7-2 with TRBJ1-5; a weak D match, TRBD1 (5 bases). The CDR3 covers 13 residues. V shed 5 bases and J shed 4 bases, with 9 bases lying between them. Germline-derived CDR1 and CDR2 are SGHTA and FQGNSA. The covered CDR3 bases are TGTGCCAGCAGCACACAGGTGAATCAGCCC. Amino acid sequence: CASSTQVNQP. The CDR3 as a whole reads CASSTQVNQPQHF.

CDR3 in amino acids: CASSFSGVGYGYTF. CDR3 DNA (partial): TGTGCCAGCAGTTTCTCCGGGGTGGGCTATGGC. The chain carries TRBV28 and TRBJ1-2; D unresolved. The read finishes 3 residues shy of the CDR3 end, and the germline J gene is used to complete it. The V end lost 3 bases, the J end lost 4 bases, and 12 bases lay between the germline ends. Germline CDR1 reads MDHEN; CDR2 reads SYDVKM. This CDR3 has 14 amino acids.

The part of the CDR3 DNA that was read is TGTGCCAGCCAAGAGCAGGTCAACAATGAAAAA. This translates into CASQEQVNNEK. The CDR3 in full is CASQEQVNNEKLFF. This chain uses TRBV18 with TRBJ1-4; the D is unclear. The read comes to an end 3 residues before the CDR3 does, leaving the germline J gene to fill in the end. Germline V gene lookup returns CDR1 KGHSH and CDR2 LQKENI. This CDR3 has 14 amino acids. V was shortened by 8 bases and J by 5 bases, with 15 bases between the two germline ends.

CDR3 DNA (partial): TGTGCCAGTAGTCAGGCAGTCGTTACTTCGGAGACG. Translating it yields CASSQAVVTSET. The full CDR3 sequence reads CASSQAVVTSETQYF. The chain employs TRBV19 and TRBJ2-3; D remains unclear. The CDR3 is cut off 3 residues early in the read; its end comes from the germline J gene. The CDR3 runs to 15 residues. The germline V gene has CDR1 LNHDA and CDR2 SQIVND (reference sequence).

Worth noting for this clone: The read ends 3 residues shy of where the CDR3 ends; the end is completed using the germline J gene. The chain has TRBV29-1 and TRBJ2-5; D unresolved. V was pared by 3 bases and J by 2 bases, with 7 bases between. The CDR3 sequence is 12 residues long. Germline CDR1 SQVTM, CDR2 ANQGSEA. CDR3 DNA, as far as it was read: TGCAGCGTTGATGTTAGTCAAGAGACC. This translates into CSVDVSQET. The whole CDR3 sequence is CSVDVSQETQYF.

To note about this clone: Read data end 3 residues before the CDR3 end; the end is taken from the germline J gene. The rearrangement uses TRBV2 and TRBJ2-3; 7 positions match TRBD1. The CDR3 contains 14 residues. V was clipped by 5 bases and J by 3 bases; unmatched bases: 5. The V gene's germline CDR1 is SNHLY and CDR2 FYNNEI. CDR3 amino acids: CASSPLQGTDTQYF. Partial CDR3 DNA: TGTGCCAGCAGTCCCTTACAGGGGACAGATACG.

The CDR3 region is CAISQGDMNTEAFF. The covered CDR3 bases are TGTGCCATCTCCCAAGGGGATATGAACACTGAA. J is TRBJ1-1 and V is TRBV10-3; D possibly corresponds to TRBD1 (5 bases). The read gets to within 3 residues of the CDR3 end, and the germline J gene fills in the rest. CDR1 is ENHRY, CDR2 SYGVKD, per germline. The CDR3 contains 14 residues. Trimming took off 8 bases at V and 0 bases at J, with 13 bases between the two ends.

About this clone itself: The sequence runs out 3 residues before the end of the CDR3; the remainder is reconstructed from the germline J gene. The chain uses TRBV19 and TRBJ2-2; 14 bases agree with TRBD2. CDR1 LNHDA and CDR2 SQIVND come from the germline V gene (reference sequence). This CDR3 contains 19 residues. V gave up 4 bases and J gave up 4 bases; unmatched junction bases: 11. CDR3 DNA, as far as it was read: TGTGCCAGTAGTAACCCAGGACTAGCGGGAGGTGCGCGCACCGGGGAG. It encodes CASSNPGLAGGARTGE. The whole CDR3 is CASSNPGLAGGARTGELFF.

Concerning this clone: Read coverage stops 3 residues before the CDR3 terminus; the germline J gene supplies the remainder. The J gene is TRBJ1-2, the V gene TRBV30; 7 nucleotides align to TRBD1. Germline V lookup: CDR1 GTSNPN, CDR2 SVGIG (reference sequence). This CDR3 has 15 amino acids. V lost 2 bases and J lost 4; bases outside the gene matches: 10. The DNA read from the CDR3 is TGTGCCTGGAGTCCGGATCTAGGGGGCATCTATGGC. It specifies CAWSPDLGGIYG. The whole CDR3 sequence reads CAWSPDLGGIYGYTF.

Of note for this clone: The read gets to within 3 residues of the CDR3 end, and the germline J gene fills in the rest. J is TRBJ2-2 and V is TRBV6-1; maybe TRBD2 (6 bases). The V gene's germline CDR1 is MNHNS and CDR2 SASEGT. This CDR3 contains 16 residues. V gave up 4 bases and J gave up 4 bases, with 16 bases separating them. The DNA read from the CDR3 is TGTGCCAGCAGTGGGGAGAGGGACTGGTCCACCGGGGAG. Translation: CASSGERDWSTGE. In full, the CDR3 reads CASSGERDWSTGELFF.

As for this clone: The read comes to an end 3 residues before the CDR3 does, leaving the germline J gene to fill in the end. The V gene is TRBV7-3, the J gene TRBJ2-3; D is unresolved. Germline V gene sequence: CDR1 SGHTA, CDR2 FQGTGA. CDR3 length equals 16 residues. V was shortened by 3 bases and J by 1 base, with 14 bases between the two germline ends. The CDR3 sequence is CASSFMGRGGTDTQYF. CDR3 DNA (partial): TGTGCCAGCAGCTTTATGGGCCGTGGAGGCACAGATACG. Full variable domain (rest looked up from reference TRBV7-3 and TRBJ2-3): GAGVSQTPSNKVTEKGKYVELRCDPISGHTALYWYRQSLGQGPEFLIYFQGTGAADDSGLPNDRFFAVRPEGSVSTLKIQRTERGDSAVYLCASSFMGRGGTDTQYFGPGTRLTVL.

Points on this clone: Read coverage stops 3 residues before the CDR3 terminus; the germline J gene supplies the remainder. V usage is TRBV6-1 and J usage is TRBJ2-1, with 10 bases identical to TRBD2. The CDR3 has 15 residues. The germline CDR1 and CDR2 sequences are MNHNS and SASEGT. V lost 4 bases and J lost 7; bases outside the gene matches: 7. The CDR3 loop reads CASSVSGGVYNEQFF. The DNA read from the CDR3 is TGTGCCAGCAGTGTGAGCGGGGGGGTCTATAATGAG.

About this clone itself: Read data end 3 residues before the CDR3 end; the end is taken from the germline J gene. This rearrangement joins TRBV7-2 to TRBJ2-3, with 8 positions matching TRBD2. The CDR3 is 14 residues long. Germline assignment: CDR1 SGHTA and CDR2 FQGNSA. CDR3 DNA, as far as it was read: TGTGCCAGCAGGACGGGAGCGGGAGTAGCGACG. This translates into CASRTGAGVAT. The full CDR3 protein reads CASRTGAGVATQYF.

Details on this clone: The CDR3 end is not reached by the read, which stops 3 residues before it; the germline J gene fills it in. The chain couples TRBV2 to TRBJ2-2; unclear D gene. Trimming took off 6 bases at V and 6 bases at J, with 14 bases between the two ends. The CDR3 length is 14 residues. Per germline, CDR1 SNHLY and CDR2 FYNNEI. The CDR3 DNA, read in part, is TGTGCCAGCAGGGTCCTCTTAAGCGCCGGGGAG. It is translated as CASRVLLSAGE. The complete CDR3 sequence is CASRVLLSAGELFF.

Details on this clone: The read gets to within 3 residues of the CDR3 end, and the germline J gene fills in the rest. The chain carries TRBV19 and TRBJ1-2; TRBD1 agrees at 8 bases. Germline-derived CDR1 and CDR2 are LNHDA and SQIVND (reference sequence). The CDR3 has 14 residues. Germline trimming cut 7 bases from V and 4 bases from J; bases unmatched to any gene: 8. The CDR3 here is CASTTDRGGYGYTF. The sequenced CDR3 bases are TGTGCCAGTACTACTGACAGGGGAGGCTATGGC.

Of note for this clone: Read coverage stops 3 residues before the CDR3 terminus; the germline J gene supplies the remainder. The rearrangement joins TRBV5-1 to TRBJ2-2; weak D call: TRBD2 (6 bases). CDR1 and CDR2 from the germline V gene are SGHRS and YFSETQ. The CDR3 spans 16 residues. V was clipped by 6 bases and J by 3 bases, with 18 bases between them. CDR3 bases read: TGCGCCAGCACTCTGGGACTCCAACCCTACACCGGGGAG. Its translation is CASTLGLQPYTGE. The whole CDR3 protein reads CASTLGLQPYTGELFF.

Comment on this clone: The read comes to an end 3 residues before the CDR3 does, leaving the germline J gene to fill in the end. This chain joins TRBV7-9 and TRBJ2-4; D possibly corresponds to TRBD1 (6 bases). Germline V lookup: CDR1 SEHNR, CDR2 FQNEAQ (reference sequence). This CDR3 is 13 amino acids long. CDR3 bases read: TGTGCCAGCAGTTCACAGGGTAACTATGGT. Translation: CASSSQGNYG. The entire CDR3 sequence reads CASSSQGNYGQYF. Full variable domain (remainder filled in from reference TRBV7-9 and TRBJ2-4): DTGVSQNPRHKITKRGQNVTFRCDPISEHNRLYWYRQTLGQGPEFLTYFQNEAQLEKSRLLSDRFSAERPKGSFSTLEIQRTEQGDSAMYLCASSSQGNYGQYFGAGTRLSVL.

With regard to this clone: The read comes to an end 3 residues before the CDR3 does, leaving the germline J gene to fill in the end. V is TRBV7-6 and J is TRBJ2-7; 7 bases agree with TRBD1. V shed 5 bases and J 2 bases; nucleotides not matched to a gene: 12. Germline CDR1 and CDR2: SGHVS and FNYEAQ. The CDR3 sequence is 16 residues long. CDR3 bases read: TGTGCCAGCAGCCCGCTCGATGACAGGGTGGCCTACGAG. Protein sequence: CASSPLDDRVAYE. The full CDR3 protein is CASSPLDDRVAYEQYF.

Details on this clone: The read finishes 3 residues shy of the CDR3 end, and the germline J gene is used to complete it. V and J are TRBV12-3 or TRBV12-4 and TRBJ2-5; 10 nucleotides agree with TRBD2. The CDR3 covers 17 residues. V trimming: 3 bases; J trimming: 1 base; junction bases outside the gene matches: 8. The CDR3 is CASSFTGTSGIQETQYF. The CDR3 bases that were read are TGTGCCAGCAGTTTTACGGGAACTAGCGGGATCCAAGAGACC.

The DNA read from the CDR3 is TGTGCCAGTAGTGCCAGGGACAGGGCGTTG. Its translation: CASSARDRAL. The full CDR3 is CASSARDRALYTF. The rearrangement uses TRBV19 and TRBJ1-2; 9 nucleotides match TRBD1. The CDR3 is cut off 3 residues early in the read; its end comes from the germline J gene. The length of the CDR3 is 13 residues. Germline CDR1 and CDR2: LNHDA and SQIVND (reference sequence).